A single sample gave rise to the 8 T cell receptor beta chains below, sequenced in a study of vaccination and CD4 T cells after COVID-19. The treatment here: roughly 10-day PBMC culture with coronavirus spike peptide pools or control peptides (ViraFEST assay). Cultured CD4+ T-cell DNA underwent Oncomine TCR Beta short-read sequencing. TCRdb re-analysed the PCR reads in MiXCR, keeping a single row per CDR3 protein. The sample carries around 19,000 distinct CDR3 sequences, approximately 46% recorded once. Which antigens these TCRs recognize remains unknown. The sequences come from CD4+ T cells from blood, cultured in vitro, collected before SARS-CoV-2 vaccination. Receptor source: a human donor who had recovered from COVID-19.

This clonotype was observed a handful of times. This chain joins TRBV6-1 and TRBJ2-7; D is perhaps TRBD1 (6 bases). Germline CDR1 reads MNHNS; CDR2 reads SASEGT. Trimming pared 5 bases from V and 2 bases from J, leaving 19 bases between. The CDR3 loop spans 16 amino acids. The CDR3, as DNA: TGTGCCAGCAGTCACCGGGACACTTATATTGCCTACGAGCAGTACTTC. Protein sequence: CASSHRDTYIAYEQYF.

CDR3 nucleotides: TGTGCCAGCAGCGGGTTGGGAGACAGGCCTGGGACCCAGTACTTC. This codes for CASSGLGDRPGTQYF. The chain employs TRBV11-3 and TRBJ2-5; the D gene is possibly TRBD1 (6 bases). V dropped 5 bases and J dropped 7 bases, with 20 bases sitting between them. The germline V gene has CDR1 SGHNT and CDR2 YENEEA. CDR3 length: 15 residues.

This clonotype was counted only a few times. This rearrangement joins TRBV2 to TRBJ1-5; tentatively, D is TRBD1 (5 bases). The CDR3 has 13 residues. Germline V gene data show CDR1 as SNHLY and CDR2 as FYNNEI. V was cut by 5 bases and J by 9 bases, with 14 bases left in between. CDR3 DNA: TGTGCCAGCAGTAGGGACGGGGATCGGCCCCAGCATTTT. This translates into CASSRDGDRPQHF. Drawing the rest from reference TRBV2 and TRBJ1-5, the complete variable domain is EPEVTQTPSHQVTQMGQEVILRCVPISNHLYFYWYRQILGQKVEFLVSFYNNEISEKSEIFDDQFSVERPDGSNFTLKIRSTKLEDSAMYFCASSRDGDRPQHFGDGTRLSIL.

J is TRBJ1-6 and V is TRBV20-1; unclear D gene. Germline V CDR1 and CDR2: DFQATT, SNEGSKA (reference sequence). The CDR3 consists of 13 residues. V lost 1 base and J 6 bases, leaving 7 bases between the germline ends. CDR3 nucleotides: TGCAGTGCTAGAGGGGGTTTTAATTCACCCCTCCACTTT. Its translation: CSARGGFNSPLHF.

J is TRBJ2-1 and V is TRBV20-1; TRBD1 is a possible D gene (5 bases). The V end lost 1 base, the J end lost 4 bases, and 8 bases lay between the germline ends. The germline gives CDR1 DFQATT, CDR2 SNEGSKA (reference sequence). The length of the CDR3 is 13 residues. CDR3 nucleotide sequence: TGCAGTGCTAGAGGGGGCACTTACAATGAGCAGTTCTTC. It encodes CSARGGTYNEQFF.

The chain joins TRBV19 to TRBJ2-5; a weak D match, TRBD2 (5 bases). V was clipped by 5 bases and J by 4 bases, with 11 bases between them. Looked up from germline, CDR1 is LNHDA and CDR2 is SQIVND (reference sequence). This CDR3 region has 13 residues. CDR3 sequence reads: CASSWTVSETQYF. The CDR3 DNA follows: TGTGCCAGTAGTTGGACTGTTTCAGAGACCCAGTACTTC.

This clonotype was seen only once. This chain uses TRBV14 with TRBJ2-3; D gene uncertain. Deletions cut 0 bases from V and 5 bases from J, with 15 bases between. This CDR3 is built from 16 residues. Germline V gene lookup returns CDR1 SGHDN and CDR2 FVKESK. CDR3 sequence reads: CASSQDFHRAIDTQYF. In DNA form, the CDR3 reads TGTGCCAGCAGCCAAGACTTTCACCGGGCCATAGATACGCAGTATTTT. Full variable domain (outside the CDR3, taken from reference TRBV14 and TRBJ2-3): EAGVTQFPSHSVIEKGQTVTLRCDPISGHDNLYWYRRVMGKEIKFLLHFVKESKQDESGMPNNRFLAERTGGTYSTLKVQPAELEDSGVYFCASSQDFHRAIDTQYFGPGTRLTVL.

This clonotype has only one observation. The V and J genes are TRBV28 and TRBJ2-1; TRBD2 matches 13 bases. The CDR3 is made up of 15 amino acids. The trim removed 6 bases at V and 7 bases at J, leaving 6 bases unmatched. Germline CDR1 and CDR2: MDHEN and SYDVKM. The CDR3 protein is CASRILAGGRNEQFF. The CDR3 DNA is TGTGCCAGCAGAATACTAGCGGGAGGGCGGAATGAGCAGTTCTTC. Full variable domain (rest looked up from reference TRBV28 and TRBJ2-1): DVKVTQSSRYLVKRTGEKVFLECVQDMDHENMFWYRQDPGLGLRLIYFSYDVKMKEKGDIPEGYSVSREKKERFSLILESASTNQTSMYLCASRILAGGRNEQFFGPGTRLTVL.